The 16 T cell receptor beta chains listed next were all sequenced from one sample in a study of quantifying T cell responses using KT2 cells. Study information: TCR alpha and beta constant-region primers primed reverse transcription of RNA.

Each cDNA got a UMI-containing oligo ligated at its 3' end. An equimolar mix of RC1.1 and RC1.2 primed the beta chain across TRBC1 and TRBC2. TCRdb reanalysed the UMI-ligation and nested PCR reads using MiXCR and keeps one entry per CDR3 protein. The sample contains tens of thousands of distinct CDR3 sequences, 9.5% to 13% of which appear only once. Sequenced sample: PBMCs spiked with cells of the T cell clone KT2. These receptors originate from a human donor.

This clonotype was seen more than once but under ten times. The chain has TRBV6-2 or TRBV6-3 and TRBJ2-7, with 9 bases matching TRBD1. In germline, CDR1 is MNHEY, CDR2 SVGEGT. V gave up 2 bases and J gave up 1 base; unmatched junction bases: 6. The CDR3 covers 16 residues. DNA of the CDR3: TGTGCCAGCAGTTACACCTCCGGGACAGGGTCCTACGAGCAGTACTTC. This gives the protein CASSYTSGTGSYEQYF.

CDR3 in DNA: TGTGCCAGCAGCTTAGTACGGTCGTACGAGCAGTACTTC. Protein: CASSLVRSYEQYF. The chain joins TRBV7-8 to TRBJ2-7, with no clear D. The germline gives CDR1 SGHVS, CDR2 FQNEAQ. This CDR3 has 13 amino acids. Trimming cost V 1 base and J 4 bases, with 8 bases left between them.

In its sample, this clonotype was seen a few times. V usage is TRBV6-2 or TRBV6-3 and J usage is TRBJ2-6; no clear D. The CDR3 contains 15 residues. Trimming pared 6 bases from V and 1 base from J, leaving 10 bases between. The V gene's germline CDR1 is MNHEY and CDR2 SVGEGT. CDR3 DNA: TGTGCCAGCAGCCCCGTCGGGTCTGGGGCCAACGTCCTGACTTTC. Translated, it gives CASSPVGSGANVLTF.

The chain carries TRBV5-1 and TRBJ2-5, with no clear D. With 1 base removed from V and 5 bases from J, the gap between germline ends came to 12 bases. Germline V gene data show CDR1 as SGHRS and CDR2 as YFSETQ. The CDR3 is made up of 14 amino acids. This CDR3 is CASSLRRSQETQYF. CDR3 coding DNA: TGCGCCAGCAGCTTGAGGCGGTCCCAGGAGACCCAGTACTTC.

This chain joins TRBV6-6 and TRBJ1-1; D gene uncertain. The CDR3 consists of 11 residues. Germline V gene data show CDR1 as MNHNY and CDR2 as SVGAGI (reference sequence). V was pared by 6 bases and J by 9 bases, with 11 bases between. CDR3 in amino acids: CASSFIQKAFF. The CDR3 coding sequence is TGTGCCAGCAGCTTTATCCAGAAAGCTTTCTTT.

At least ten counts were recorded for this clonotype. This chain connects TRBV18 to TRBJ2-6; D ambiguous. The ends were cut back, 4 bases at V and 0 bases at J, with 19 bases in the middle. CDR3 length: 19 residues. Per germline, CDR1 KGHSH and CDR2 LQKENI. This CDR3 reads CASSLRTVESLSGANVLTF. The CDR3 nucleotides are TGTGCCAGCTCACTCAGGACGGTGGAGAGCCTCTCTGGGGCCAACGTCCTGACTTTC.

This clonotype was seen a handful of times. This chain joins TRBV7-9 and TRBJ2-5; TRBD2 is a possible D gene (5 bases). The CDR3 has 14 amino acids. Germline CDR1 reads SEHNR; CDR2 reads FQNEAQ (reference sequence). The germline V and J ends were trimmed by 0 bases and 5 bases, with 10 bases remaining between them. The CDR3 protein is CASSLAGEAETQYF. The CDR3 nucleotides are TGTGCCAGCAGCTTAGCGGGAGAAGCGGAGACCCAGTACTTC. Looking up the rest from reference TRBV7-9 and TRBJ2-5 gives the full variable domain: DTGVSQNPRHKITKRGQNVTFRCDPISEHNRLYWYRQTLGQGPEFLTYFQNEAQLEKSRLLSDRFSAERPKGSFSTLEIQRTEQGDSAMYLCASSLAGEAETQYFGPGTRLLVL.

This clonotype was counted between two and nine times. The rearrangement uses TRBV7-2 and TRBJ2-3; a weak D match, TRBD2 (6 bases). The germline gives CDR1 SGHTA, CDR2 FQGNSA. V was clipped by 3 bases and J by 0 bases, with 10 bases between them. CDR3 length: 15 amino acids. The CDR3 here is CASSFRGTSTDTQYF. The CDR3 DNA follows: TGTGCCAGCAGCTTCCGGGGGACTAGCACAGATACGCAGTATTTT.

This clonotype was counted many times. The chain uses TRBV6-1 and TRBJ1-1; 10 positions agree with TRBD1. Trimming removed 4 bases from V and 6 bases from J; junction bases left unmatched: 5. The germline V gene has CDR1 MNHNS and CDR2 SASEGT. The CDR3 covers 14 residues. CDR3 nucleotide sequence: TGTGCCAGCAGTGCTGGGACAGGGGTCGCTGAAGCTTTCTTT. Translating gives CASSAGTGVAEAFF.

The rearrangement joins TRBV6-5 to TRBJ1-1; 7 bases agree with TRBD1. This CDR3 region has 12 residues. Trimming at V came to 6 bases and at J to 9 bases, leaving 7 bases not matched to a gene. Germline assignment: CDR1 MNHEY and CDR2 SVGAGI. The CDR3, as DNA: TGTGCCAGCAGACACGAACAGGGGAAAGCTTTCTTT. This gives the protein CASRHEQGKAFF.

At least ten counts were recorded for this clonotype. This chain connects TRBV28 to TRBJ2-1, with 7 bases identical to TRBD1. V lost 7 bases to trimming and J lost 4 bases; unmatched junction nucleotides: 10. This CDR3 has 15 residues. Germline loops: CDR1 MDHEN, CDR2 SYDVKM. CDR3 bases: TGTGCCAGCAACCTAGGGGGACAGACATACAATGAGCAGTTCTTC. Protein: CASNLGGQTYNEQFF.

This clonotype was counted at least ten times. This chain joins TRBV5-1 and TRBJ2-1, with 9 nucleotides matching TRBD1. CDR3 size: 13 residues. The ends lost 6 bases at V and 4 bases at J; junction bases unmatched: 2. CDR1 is SGHRS, CDR2 YFSETQ, per germline. CDR3 bases: TGCGCCAGCACCGGGACAGGGTACAATGAGCAGTTCTTC. Protein product: CASTGTGYNEQFF.

Written as DNA, the CDR3 is TGCGCCAGCAGCCGCAGGTACAACACTGAAGCTTTCTTT. It encodes CASSRRYNTEAFF. The chain is built from TRBV5-1 and TRBJ1-1; no reliable D call. The CDR3 spans 13 residues. The V gene's germline CDR1 is SGHRS and CDR2 YFSETQ. Trimming took 4 bases from V and 2 from J, leaving 9 bases between them.

CDR3 sequence reads: CASSLSTNSYEQYF. The CDR3 DNA sequence: TGTGCCAGCAGCCTCTCGACTAACTCCTACGAGCAGTACTTC. The chain couples TRBV6-5 to TRBJ2-7, with a possible D match to TRBD2 (5 bases). V lost 6 bases to trimming and J lost 0 bases, with 12 bases between them. Germline V gene sequence: CDR1 MNHEY, CDR2 SVGAGI. This CDR3 has 14 amino acids.

This clonotype was seen ten or more times. J is TRBJ2-7 and V is TRBV6-2 or TRBV6-3; 9 bases match TRBD2. The CDR3 loop spans 14 amino acids. The V and J ends lost 4 bases and 3 bases, in that order; junction bases with no gene match: 4. Germline V gene lookup returns CDR1 MNHEY and CDR2 SVGEGT. CDR3 sequence reads: CASSLAGALYEQYF. The CDR3, as DNA: TGTGCCAGCAGTTTAGCGGGAGCTCTCTACGAGCAGTACTTC.

As regards this clonotype: The germline gene is not matched at one end of the junction; a read error may be the cause. The chain links TRBV5-1 to TRBJ2-7; either TRBD1 or TRBD2 may supply D (5 bases each). Looked up from germline, CDR1 is SGHRS and CDR2 is YFSETQ. CDR3 length: 12 amino acids. CDR3 region: CASSLGSRGLKF. CDR3 sequence (DNA): TGCGCCAGCAGCTTGGGTTCGAGGGGTCTGAAATTC.